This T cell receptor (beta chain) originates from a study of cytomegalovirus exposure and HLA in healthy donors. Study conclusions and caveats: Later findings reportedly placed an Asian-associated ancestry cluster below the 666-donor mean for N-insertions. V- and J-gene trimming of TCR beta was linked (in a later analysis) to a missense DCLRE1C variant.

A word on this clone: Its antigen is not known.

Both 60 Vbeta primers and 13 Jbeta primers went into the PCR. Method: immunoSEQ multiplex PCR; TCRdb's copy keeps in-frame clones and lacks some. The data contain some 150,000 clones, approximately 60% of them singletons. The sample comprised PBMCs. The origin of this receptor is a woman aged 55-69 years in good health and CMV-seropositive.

The CDR3 bases are TGTGCCAGCAGCTTAGTCGGTGCGGAGACCCAGTACTTC. Translation gives CASSLVGAETQYF. The rearrangement uses TRBV7-2 and TRBJ2-5; no firm D call. V was pared by 1 base and J by 5 bases, with 8 bases between. This CDR3 comprises 13 residues. Germline-derived CDR1 and CDR2 are SGHTA and FQGNSA. Based on the CDR3 plus reference TRBV7-2 and TRBJ2-5, the full variable domain is GAGVSQSPSNKVTEKGKDVELRCDPISGHTALYWYRQSLGQGLEFLIYFQGNSAPDKSGLPSDRFSAERTGGSVSTLTIQRTQQEDSAVYLCASSLVGAETQYFGPGTRLLVL.